This record looks at one T cell receptor beta chain sequence and its context. This sample was taken from a study of blood T cell repertoires in COVID-19. In the study overall: Sample material is recorded as cDNA or gDNA derived from T cells, B-cell-depleted T cells, or PBMCs.

Patients at the Seattle site were enrolled during active infection and followed longitudinally. Germline CDR1 and CDR2: MGHRA and YSYEKL. This CDR3 spans 16 amino acids. Trimming cost V 2 bases and J 4 bases, with 15 bases left between them. In the source study's methods: Estimation of nucleated cell counts was performed using reference gene primer amplification. The assay was immunoSEQ multiplex PCR, and TCRdb's table has in-frame clones only and misses some. V, J and clone size reflect that table, while D and trimming were determined from the DNA. Here the sample spans 200,000 to 250,000 clones, about 90% being singletons.

The chain employs TRBV4-1 and TRBJ1-5; D call uncertain. The sequencing input was peripheral blood. This receptor was taken from a man aged 55 to 69 with COVID-19, enrolled during active disease. CDR3 region: CASSQIAPPSNQPQHF. The CDR3 DNA reads TGCGCCAGCAGCCAAATCGCCCCACCGAGTAATCAGCCCCAGCATTTT.